This T cell receptor (beta chain) was identified in a study of identical twins. Findings and caveats of the study: Models, which agreed with sharing between unrelated individuals, nonetheless underestimated the out-of-frame TCR alpha sharing seen in monozygotic twins. Out-of-frame alpha sequences that twins shared showed excess low generation probability.

Trimming pared 4 bases from V and 4 bases from J, leaving 8 bases between. The CDR3 is 13 amino acids. The germline V gene has CDR1 SGHRS and CDR2 YFSETQ. TCRdb redid the calling of the 5' RACE reads with MiXCR, one entry per CDR3 protein. The repertoire holds roughly 710,000 distinct CDR3 sequences, with roughly 6% as singletons. This clonotype was observed at least ten times. Its antigen is still unknown. Healthy Caucasian individuals made up all the donors. The chain is built from TRBV5-1 and TRBJ1-4; D is undetermined. Sequences were obtained from naive T cells sorted from blood. This TCR came from a man aged 18 to 30 in good health. The CDR3: CASSPGNNEKLFF. CDR3 nucleotides: TGCGCCAGCAGCCCTGGAAATAATGAAAAACTGTTTTTT.